The 28 T cell receptor beta chains presented below share a single source sample, sequenced in a study of shared clonotypes between healthy human individuals. Naive-designated CD8 cells lacked CD45RO, were positively enriched for CCR7, and omitted terminally differentiated effector memory CD45RA+ cells. The protocol was immunoSEQ multiplex PCR, while the TCRdb copy is restricted to in-frame clones and leaves out a portion. This sample has roughly 2.1 million clones, with under 95% found just once. The sample was naive CD8+ T cells from PBMCs. Receptor source: a man aged 18 to 29 in good health. Some clones in this sample may be carry-over from other donors' samples.

This rearrangement joins TRBV9 to TRBJ1-2; the D gene is possibly TRBD1 (6 bases). This CDR3 contains 16 residues. CDR1 is SGDLS, CDR2 YYNGEE, per germline. V was clipped by 4 bases and J by 6 bases, with 22 bases between them. CDR3 sequence reads: CASSHSRGGLSNGYTF. The DNA for the CDR3 is TGTGCCAGCAGCCACTCGAGAGGGGGGCTCAGCAATGGCTACACCTTC.

V usage is TRBV10-1 and J usage is TRBJ2-1; TRBD2 matches at 12 bases. With V trimmed by 3 bases and J by 4 bases, 1 base remained unmatched. Germline lookup yields CDR1 WNHNN and CDR2 SYGVQD (reference sequence). This CDR3 contains 15 residues. DNA of the CDR3: TGCGCCAGCAGTGAACTAGCGGGAGGATACAATGAGCAGTTCTTC. Amino acids: CASSELAGGYNEQFF.

The chain carries TRBV6-6 and TRBJ1-2; D is ambiguous. The V end was cut by 4 bases, the J end by 4 bases, with 10 bases between. The CDR3 length is 13 residues. Looked up from germline, CDR1 is MNHNY and CDR2 is SVGAGI (reference sequence). In DNA, the CDR3 is TGTGCCAGCAGTTTCGGGGTGGGCTATGGCTACACCTTC. Protein product: CASSFGVGYGYTF.

The count of this clone is one. The chain employs TRBV18 and TRBJ1-2, with D possibly matching TRBD1 (6 bases). Trimming took 4 bases from V and 4 from J, leaving 16 bases between them. Looked up from germline, CDR1 is KGHSH and CDR2 is LQKENI. The length of the CDR3 is 15 residues. The CDR3 protein is CASSQDLGGGYGYTF. The CDR3 DNA sequence: TGTGCCAGCTCACAAGACTTAGGGGGTGGCTATGGCTACACCTTC.

The chain employs TRBV5-6 and TRBJ2-5; 11 nucleotides align to TRBD2. The CDR3 spans 15 residues. Germline-derived CDR1 and CDR2 are SGHDT and YYEEEE. V trimming: 4 bases; J trimming: 5 bases; junction bases outside the gene matches: 7. The CDR3 DNA reads as TGTGCCAGCAGCGTTACTAGCGGGAGTTGGGAGACCCAGTACTTC. The encoded protein is CASSVTSGSWETQYF.

About this clone: This sample includes further DNA sequences coding for the same CDR3. This chain uses TRBV28 with TRBJ2-7, with D unresolved. V was shortened by 4 bases and J by 4 bases, with 5 bases between the two germline ends. Germline values: CDR1 MDHEN, CDR2 SYDVKM. CDR3 length: 11 residues. CDR3 loop: CASSSSYEQYF. The DNA of the CDR3 is TGTGCCAGCAGTTCTTCATACGAGCAGTACTTC. The whole variable domain, filled in from reference TRBV28 and TRBJ2-7, reads DVKVTQSSRYLVKRTGEKVFLECVQDMDHENMFWYRQDPGLGLRLIYFSYDVKMKEKGDIPEGYSVSREKKERFSLILESASTNQTSMYLCASSSSYEQYFGPGTRLTVT.

As to this clone: The sample holds other DNA sequences that translate to the same CDR3. The chain carries TRBV27 and TRBJ1-1, with TRBD1 identical over 8 bases. J lost 0 bases, V lost 5 bases, and 2 bases had no gene match. The germline gives CDR1 MNHEY, CDR2 SMNVEV (reference sequence). This CDR3 region has 14 residues. The CDR3 region has the DNA TGTGCCAGCAGTCGGGACAGGCTGAACACTGAAGCTTTCTTT. As protein: CASSRDRLNTEAFF.

The chain links TRBV4-1 to TRBJ2-3, with D possibly TRBD1 on 6 matching bases. The ends were cut back, 6 bases at V and 0 bases at J, with 16 bases in the middle. The CDR3 extends over 16 amino acids. The germline CDR1 and CDR2 sequences are MGHRA and YSYEKL. CDR3 sequence: CASRPGQLTSTDTQYF. DNA of the CDR3: TGCGCCAGCAGACCCGGACAGTTGACTAGCACAGATACGCAGTATTTT.

This chain links TRBV30 with TRBJ2-6; D perhaps matches TRBD1 (5 bases). The V end lost 0 bases, the J end lost 2 bases, and 17 bases lay between the germline ends. Germline CDR1 GTSNPN, CDR2 SVGIG (reference sequence). This CDR3 spans 18 amino acids. CDR3 nucleotides: TGTGCCTGGAGTGTCCCCAGACGACAGATTGCTGGGGCCAACGTCCTGACTTTC. Translated, it gives CAWSVPRRQIAGANVLTF. Full variable domain (remainder filled in from reference TRBV30 and TRBJ2-6): SQTIHQWPATLVQPVGSPLSLECTVEGTSNPNLYWYRQAAGRGLQLLFYSVGIGQISSEVPQNLSASRPQDRQFILSSKKLLLSDSGFYLCAWSVPRRQIAGANVLTFGAGSRLTVL.

The chain recombines TRBV27 with TRBJ1-2, with a tentative D call TRBD1 (5 bases). CDR3 length: 16 amino acids. The V end was cut by 4 bases, the J end by 0 bases, with 15 bases between. Germline V CDR1 and CDR2: MNHEY, SMNVEV (reference sequence). CDR3 nucleotide sequence: TGTGCCAGCAGTTCCAGGGATGGTCTAACTAACTATGGCTACACCTTC. This sequence encodes CASSSRDGLTNYGYTF.

The V gene is TRBV7-9, the J gene TRBJ1-3, with 8 positions matching TRBD1. Germline CDR1 and CDR2: SEHNR and FQNEAQ (reference sequence). Losses at the gene ends were 5 bases for V and 1 base for J; bases not matched to a gene: 7. The CDR3 is 16 residues long. This chain's CDR3 is CASSPRTGPSGNTIYF. The CDR3 coding sequence is TGTGCCAGCAGCCCCCGGACAGGGCCGTCTGGAAACACCATATATTTT.

The chain has TRBV2 and TRBJ2-7, with D perhaps TRBD2 (6 bases). Germline V gene sequence: CDR1 SNHLY, CDR2 FYNNEI. The V end lost 8 bases, the J end lost 3 bases, and 23 bases lay between the germline ends. CDR3 length equals 16 residues. For the CDR3, the DNA is TGTGCCAGCCCTGGGACTCCGACGTCTTCTGTCTACGAGCAGTACTTC. This gives the protein CASPGTPTSSVYEQYF. The full variable domain, in which reference TRBV2 and TRBJ2-7 provide the parts outside the CDR3, is EPEVTQTPSHQVTQMGQEVILRCVPISNHLYFYWYRQILGQKVEFLVSFYNNEISEKSEIFDDQFSVERPDGSNFTLKIRSTKLEDSAMYFCASPGTPTSSVYEQYFGPGTRLTVT.

The V call is TRBV29-1, the J call TRBJ2-2; a possible D gene is TRBD2 (6 bases). The V end was cut by 7 bases, the J end by 1 base, with 10 bases between. The CDR3 covers 13 residues. Germline values: CDR1 SQVTM, CDR2 ANQGSEA. The CDR3 here is CSAEEGNTGELFF. The CDR3 coding sequence is TGCAGCGCTGAGGAGGGGAACACCGGGGAGCTGTTTTTT.

The rearrangement joins TRBV28 to TRBJ2-6; the D is unclear. The CDR3 is 16 amino acids. Between the trimmed V and J ends, which lost 7 bases and 0 bases, there was a span of 13 bases. The V gene's germline CDR1 is MDHEN and CDR2 SYDVKM. The CDR3 coding sequence is TGTGCCAGCATACCCCTCACCGGCTCTGGGGCCAACGTCCTGACTTTC. It is translated as CASIPLTGSGANVLTF.

The chain couples TRBV12-5 to TRBJ2-3; 8 nucleotides align to TRBD1. The CDR3 is 16 amino acids. Trimming took 9 bases from V and 0 from J; bases not matched to a gene: 11. The germline CDR1 and CDR2 sequences are LGHNT and FRNRAP. CDR3 in amino acids: CASTSDRAGSTDTQYF. The CDR3 DNA sequence: TGTGCTAGCACATCGGACAGGGCTGGGAGCACAGATACGCAGTATTTT.

The chain is built from TRBV6-5 and TRBJ2-7; 9 nucleotides line up with TRBD1. V gave up 2 bases and J gave up 5 bases; unmatched junction bases: 10. The length of the CDR3 is 16 residues. From germline, CDR1 is MNHEY and CDR2 SVGAGI. The CDR3 DNA reads TGTGCCAGCAGTTACAAACCGGGACAGGGATCCCACGAGCAGTACTTC. Its protein is CASSYKPGQGSHEQYF.

The chain couples TRBV5-1 to TRBJ2-1; 12 bases align to TRBD2. CDR1 is SGHRS, CDR2 YFSETQ, per germline. The CDR3 has 17 residues. J lost 5 bases, V lost 2 bases, and 8 bases had no gene match. The CDR3 loop is CASSFDFRLAGDNEQFF. Written as DNA, the CDR3 is TGCGCCAGCAGCTTCGACTTCCGACTAGCGGGAGACAATGAGCAGTTCTTC.

The chain combines TRBV15 with TRBJ2-5; 10 bases align to TRBD2. V lost 3 bases, J lost 2 bases, and 6 bases stayed unmatched. The germline CDR1 and CDR2 sequences are LNHNV and YYDKDF (reference sequence). The CDR3 contains 16 residues. Here the CDR3 reads CATSSLAGEEQETQYF. The DNA of the CDR3 is TGTGCCACCAGCAGTCTAGCGGGAGAGGAACAAGAGACCCAGTACTTC.

V usage is TRBV27 and J usage is TRBJ2-7; perhaps TRBD2 as D (6 bases). CDR1 is MNHEY, CDR2 SMNVEV, per germline (reference sequence). This CDR3 has 16 amino acids. V was trimmed by 0 bases and J by 3 bases, leaving 15 bases between them. CDR3 nucleotide sequence: TGTGCCAGCAGTTTATCGTATGACGGGAGTTACTACGAGCAGTACTTC. Translation gives CASSLSYDGSYYEQYF.

This clone was found once. V gene TRBV19 combines with J gene TRBJ2-7; 9 positions agree with TRBD1. Germline V gene sequence: CDR1 LNHDA, CDR2 SQIVND (reference sequence). The V and J ends lost 5 bases and 3 bases, in that order; junction bases with no gene match: 14. This CDR3 contains 17 residues. CDR3: CASSPLGQGVEVYEQYF. In nucleotides, the CDR3 is TGTGCCAGTAGTCCCTTGGGACAGGGTGTTGAGGTCTACGAGCAGTACTTC.

The chain recombines TRBV19 with TRBJ2-2, with D possibly called TRBD1 or TRBD2 (5 bases each). V shed 1 base and J shed 1 base, with 13 bases lying between them. The CDR3 totals 17 residues. CDR1 is LNHDA and CDR2 is SQIVND in the germline V gene (reference sequence). CDR3: CASSIAGRPKNTGELFF. DNA for the CDR3: TGTGCCAGTAGTATAGCGGGGCGCCCGAAGAACACCGGGGAGCTGTTTTTT.

This chain links TRBV7-8 with TRBJ1-3; D is perhaps TRBD1 (5 bases). CDR3 length: 15 residues. CDR1 is SGHVS, CDR2 FQNEAQ, per germline. Trimming shortened V by 5 bases and J by 8 bases, and 19 bases separated the two germline ends. DNA for the CDR3: TGTGCCAGCAGCCCACCATGGGACGGACTGGACACCATATATTTT. It translates to CASSPPWDGLDTIYF. Full variable domain (missing parts from reference TRBV7-8 and TRBJ1-3): GAGVSQSPRYKVAKRGQDVALRCDPISGHVSLFWYQQALGQGPEFLTYFQNEAQLDKSGLPSDRFFAERPEGSVSTLKIQRTQQEDSAVYLCASSPPWDGLDTIYFGEGSWLTVV.

This clone was counted between two and nine times. The conserved final phenylalanine or tryptophan is absent from the CDR3, which likely points to a read error. No DNA is shown, since the ends of the CDR3 on it are uncertain; the CDR3 is the one TCRdb lists. This chain joins TRBV14 and TRBJ2-7; the table assigns TRBD2, which was not confirmed against the DNA. The CDR3 contains 9 residues when both ends are counted. Germline CDR1 SGHDN, CDR2 FVKESK. The CDR3 sequence is CASSRRTSD.

V is TRBV19 and J is TRBJ2-7; TRBD1 matches 11 bases. The CDR3 has 16 residues. J lost 0 bases, V lost 5 bases, and 6 bases had no gene match. Germline V gene lookup returns CDR1 LNHDA and CDR2 SQIVND (reference sequence). CDR3 DNA sequence: TGTGCCAGTAGTCCTTGGACAGGGGGCAGCTCCTACGAGCAGTACTTC. Residues: CASSPWTGGSSYEQYF.

This rearrangement joins TRBV4-1 to TRBJ2-2; D might be TRBD1 (5 bases). Trimming pared 1 base from V and 2 bases from J, leaving 17 bases between. This CDR3 region has 18 residues. Germline values: CDR1 MGHRA, CDR2 YSYEKL. The CDR3 spells CASSQVGKQAINTGELFF. In DNA form, the CDR3 reads TGCGCCAGCAGCCAAGTCGGAAAACAGGCAATTAACACCGGGGAGCTGTTTTTT.

The rearrangement uses TRBV7-9 and TRBJ2-7, with a tentative D call TRBD2 (5 bases). Trimming stripped 3 bases from V and 0 bases from J, with 18 bases between. Germline values: CDR1 SEHNR, CDR2 FQNEAQ (reference sequence). The CDR3 has 17 residues. DNA of the CDR3: TGTGCCAGCAGCTTCCCCATAGTAGCGCGTCTCTCCTACGAGCAGTACTTC. Its protein is CASSFPIVARLSYEQYF.

CDR3 sequence: CASSDSSQREVTYEQYF. The DNA of the CDR3 is TGTGCCAGCAGTGACTCGAGTCAACGGGAGGTAACCTACGAGCAGTACTTC. This chain uses TRBV6-4 with TRBJ2-7; 7 bases agree with TRBD2. The CDR3 sequence is 17 residues long. Germline trimming cut 0 bases from V and 2 bases from J; bases unmatched to any gene: 10. Germline CDR1 and CDR2: MRHNA and SNTAGT.

The chain employs TRBV7-9 and TRBJ2-7; D may be TRBD1 (6 bases). CDR1 and CDR2 (germline): SEHNR, FQNEAQ (reference sequence). Deletions cut 5 bases from V and 0 bases from J, with 20 bases between. This CDR3 region has 17 residues. The CDR3 bases are TGTGCCAGCAGCCTAACTAACAGGGCCCCCAGCTCCTACGAGCAGTACTTC. Its protein product is CASSLTNRAPSSYEQYF.